This paragraph covers one T cell receptor (beta chain) sequence. From germline, CDR1 is LNHDA and CDR2 SQIVND (reference sequence). The length of the CDR3 is 16 residues. The J segment lost 5 bases and the V segment lost 4 bases, leaving 12 bases of the junction unmatched. These data belong to a study of blood T cell repertoires in COVID-19. While infection was still active, Seattle patients were enrolled and then followed longitudinally. Authors' processing steps: Amplified reference gene primers provided the basis for estimating nucleated cell counts. Generated by immunoSEQ multiplex PCR, the TCRdb table keeps only in-frame clones and is missing some. That table is the source of V, J and clone size, and D and trimming were worked out from the DNA. The table has tens of thousands of clones, roughly 80% seen once.

The chain carries TRBV19 and TRBJ2-7, with TRBD1 matching 9 bases. Material: peripheral blood. This sequence originates from a middle-aged man with COVID-19, enrolled during active disease. The DNA of the CDR3 is TGTGCCAGTAGTAAGCTATCCGGGACAGGGCTCCACGAGCAGTACTTC. This gives the protein CASSKLSGTGLHEQYF.